The clone carrying this T cell receptor beta chain was counted only a few times. This sample is drawn from a study of T-cell reconstitution after alpha-beta-depleted transplantation in children. The V gene end was trimmed by 4 bases and the J gene end by 7 bases; junction bases not matched to a gene: 9. The CDR3 extends over 15 amino acids. Germline CDR1 and CDR2: SEHNR and FQNEAQ (reference sequence). During its preparation, the TCRbeta library received unique molecular identifiers. One entry per CDR3 protein, called by TCRdb with MiXCR from the PCR reads. The sample includes 440,000 or so distinct CDR3 sequences, 43% of them seen just once.

The sequencing here drew on PBMCs, taken before TCRalphabeta/CD19-depleted stem cell transplant. The chain carries TRBV7-9 and TRBJ2-1; TRBD2 aligns across 8 bases. The TCR originated in a girl aged 2 to 10 with aplastic anemia, due to receive a stem cell transplant. CDR3 loop: CASSSTELAANEQFF. The CDR3 region has the DNA TGTGCCAGCAGCTCCACGGAACTAGCGGCAAATGAGCAGTTCTTC.